Listed below are T cell receptor beta chains from one sample, sequenced in a study of blood T cell repertoires in COVID-19. Sequencing was performed with immunoSEQ multiplex PCR; in TCRdb, only in-frame clones are kept and a portion is missing. The sample shows about 210,000 clones, approximately 86% of them seen only once. The material sequenced was peripheral blood. These receptors were taken from a man aged 18 to 35 with active or convalescent COVID-19. Both conserved end residues are part of each CDR3. A D gene is named only where the DNA matches it firmly. Size tells how often a clone was seen (once, few, many) or the class of an expanded clone, and some rows leave it out.

J	D	size	V	length	CDR3	DNA
TRBJ1-5	-	-	TRBV19	13	CASREQGDQPQHF	TGTGCCAGTAGAGAACAGGGTGATCAGCCCCAGCATTTT
TRBJ1-1	-	-	TRBV19	13	CASSRLANTEAFF	TGTGCCAGTAGTAGGCTCGCCAACACTGAAGCTTTCTTT
TRBJ1-1	TRBD1	-	TRBV30	14	CAWSGQGANTEAFF	TGTGCCTGGAGTGGACAGGGGGCCAACACTGAAGCTTTCTTT
TRBJ1-4	-	-	TRBV7-9	18	CASSPLGAGYDPNEKLFF	TGTGCCAGCAGTCCCTTAGGAGCTGGTTACGATCCAAATGAAAAACTGTTTTTT
TRBJ2-6	-	-	TRBV30	16	CAWNYAGKAGANVLTF	TGTGCCTGGAATTACGCCGGGAAGGCTGGGGCCAACGTCCTGACTTTC
TRBJ2-1	-	once	TRBV27	14	CASSLRSSGSGQFF	TGTGCCAGCAGCCTTAGGAGTTCGGGGAGTGGGCAGTTCTTC
TRBJ2-3	TRBD2	-	TRBV15	17	CATSRDLGAGGPDTQYF	TGTGCCACCAGCAGGGACTTAGGGGCGGGAGGGCCAGATACGCAGTATTTT
TRBJ1-3	-	-	TRBV6-5	16	CASSYSRGPSGNTIYF	TGTGCCAGCAGTTACTCGCGGGGACCCTCTGGAAACACCATATATTTT
TRBJ1-1	-	-	TRBV28	11	CASRIPGGAFF	TGTGCCAGCAGGATTCCCGGGGGAGCTTTCTTT
TRBJ2-1	TRBD2	-	TRBV2	15	CASSGPGLADNEQFF	TGTGCCAGCAGTGGCCCGGGACTAGCGGACAATGAGCAGTTCTTC
TRBJ1-1	-	-	TRBV5-6	14	CASSLVDAGTEAFF	TGTGCCAGCAGCTTGGTGGACGCGGGCACTGAAGCTTTCTTT
TRBJ2-7	TRBD2	once	TRBV5-4	15	CASSLEGSGIREQYF	TGTGCCAGCAGCTTGGAGGGTAGCGGGATCAGAGAGCAGTACTTC
TRBJ2-3	TRBD1	once	TRBV10-2	15	CASSKGGRHTDTQYF	TGCGCCAGCAGTAAAGGGGGCCGGCACACAGATACGCAGTATTTT
TRBJ1-2	TRBD1	-	TRBV29-1	13	CSVEAGTGRGYTF	TGCAGCGTTGAAGCGGGGACAGGGCGCGGCTACACCTTC
TRBJ1-5	TRBD1	-	TRBV24-1	18	CATSDPDVGQGGTQPQHF	TGTGCCACCAGTGACCCGGATGTGGGCCAGGGGGGAACTCAGCCCCAGCATTTT
TRBJ2-1	-	-	TRBV5-5	12	CASSLEIGEQFF	TGTGCCAGCAGCTTGGAAATCGGGGAGCAGTTCTTC
TRBJ1-1	-	-	TRBV12-5	14	CASVLMSVNTEAFF	TGTGCTAGTGTCCTTATGTCCGTGAACACTGAAGCTTTCTTT
TRBJ2-1	-	-	TRBV5-6	16	CASSLNGAEPSFEQFF	TGTGCCAGCAGCTTGAATGGTGCCGAACCTAGCTTCGAGCAGTTCTTC
TRBJ1-1	-	-	TRBV7-3	15	CASSPGTYTNTEAFF	TGTGCCAGCAGCCCAGGGACATACACGAACACTGAAGCTTTCTTT
TRBJ2-7	-	-	TRBV30	14	CAWNGGYSSYEQYF	TGTGCCTGGAACGGTGGGTACAGCTCCTACGAGCAGTACTTC
TRBJ2-1	-	once	TRBV28	17	CASSLYGQFPSYNEQFF	TGTGCCAGCAGTTTATACGGACAGTTCCCTAGTTACAATGAGCAGTTCTTC
TRBJ2-7	TRBD1	-	TRBV7-9	15	CASSPDRVGLYEQYF	TGTGCCAGCAGCCCGGACAGGGTAGGTTTATACGAGCAGTACTTC
TRBJ2-3	TRBD1	-	TRBV3-1/TRBV3-2	14	CASSLTGVADTQYF	TGTGCCAGCAGCCTGACAGGGGTGGCAGATACGCAGTATTTT
TRBJ2-1	-	once	TRBV3-1/TRBV3-2	15	CASSQDRLVYNEQFF	TGTGCCAGCAGCCAAGATAGACTAGTCTACAATGAGCAGTTCTTC
TRBJ2-5	TRBD1	-	TRBV29-1	13	CSVGRGLGETQYF	TGCAGCGTTGGAAGGGGGCTTGGGGAGACCCAGTACTTC
TRBJ1-2	-	-	TRBV5-1	15	CASSLSAANSDGYTF	TGCGCCAGCAGCTTGAGTGCTGCAAACTCGGATGGCTACACCTTC
TRBJ2-3	-	-	TRBV28	15	CASIRSGANTDTQYF	TGTGCCAGCATCCGAAGCGGCGCAAACACAGATACGCAGTATTTT
TRBJ2-5	TRBD2	-	TRBV4-1	15	CASSPTSGSEETQYF	TGCGCCAGCAGCCCAACTAGCGGGAGTGAAGAGACCCAGTACTTC
TRBJ1-2	TRBD1	-	TRBV19	15	CASSRQTGAPYGYTF	TGTGCCAGTAGTAGACAAACAGGGGCCCCCTATGGCTACACCTTC
TRBJ2-1	-	-	TRBV5-1	14	CASSLATGRDEQFF	TGCGCCAGCAGCTTGGCCACAGGGAGGGATGAGCAGTTCTTC
TRBJ1-5	TRBD1	-	TRBV7-9	14	CASSLDRAGQPQHF	TGTGCCAGCAGCCTGGACAGGGCGGGTCAGCCCCAGCATTTT
TRBJ1-5	TRBD1	-	TRBV7-2	15	CASSRDSAGNQPQHF	TGTGCCAGCAGCCGGGACAGCGCGGGCAATCAGCCCCAGCATTTT
TRBJ2-5	TRBD1	-	TRBV7-2	15	CASSLSTGGAETQYF	TGTGCCAGCAGCTTATCGACAGGGGGCGCGGAGACCCAGTACTTC
TRBJ1-5	-	-	TRBV12-3/TRBV12-4	13	CASSGQGNQPQHF	TGTGCCAGCAGTGGCCAGGGCAATCAGCCCCAGCATTTT
TRBJ1-5	-	-	TRBV30	13	CAWSPGGNGPQHF	TGTGCCTGGAGTCCGGGGGGGAATGGGCCCCAGCATTTT
TRBJ2-7	TRBD2	-	TRBV6-5	14	CASRGLAGGNEQYF	TGTGCCAGCAGGGGACTAGCGGGAGGTAACGAGCAGTACTTC
TRBJ1-1	-	-	TRBV12-3/TRBV12-4	12	CASSPDSVEAFF	TGTGCCAGCAGTCCGGACAGTGTTGAAGCTTTCTTT
TRBJ2-7	-	-	TRBV12-3/TRBV12-4	13	CASSRGEVSEQYF	TGTGCCAGCAGCCGAGGAGAAGTATCCGAGCAGTACTTC
TRBJ2-7	-	-	TRBV3-1/TRBV3-2	15	CASSHSNDRPYEQYF	TGTGCCAGCAGCCATTCGAATGACAGGCCCTACGAGCAGTACTTC
TRBJ2-7	TRBD2	-	TRBV2	15	CASSEPGTTNYEQYF	TGTGCCAGCAGCGAACCCGGGACTACGAATTACGAGCAGTACTTC
TRBJ2-2	-	few	TRBV7-9	13	CASSFDWTGELFF	TGTGCCAGCAGCTTCGACTGGACCGGGGAGCTGTTTTTT
TRBJ1-1	-	-	TRBV30	16	CAWSKLTGSWDTEAFF	TGTGCCTGGAGTAAATTAACCGGGTCTTGGGACACTGAAGCTTTCTTT
TRBJ1-4	-	-	TRBV30	16	CAWAEGSGTHHEKLFF	TGTGCCTGGGCGGAGGGGTCCGGGACCCACCATGAAAAACTGTTTTTT
TRBJ1-5	TRBD1	-	TRBV14	14	CKPGGCSGNQPQHF	TGTAAACCAGGGGGTTGTAGTGGCAATCAGCCCCAGCATTTT
TRBJ1-2	TRBD1	-	TRBV6-5	15	CASTPDRVSLYGYTF	TGTGCCAGCACCCCGGACAGGGTAAGCCTCTATGGCTACACCTTC
TRBJ1-1	-	few	TRBV6-5	16	CASSYIGAVVSTEAFF	TGTGCCAGCAGTTACATTGGGGCAGTGGTCTCCACTGAAGCTTTCTTT
TRBJ1-1	TRBD1	-	TRBV5-1	15	CASSIRTGETSEAFF	TGCGCCAGCAGCATCCGGACAGGGGAGACATCTGAAGCTTTCTTT
TRBJ2-6	-	-	TRBV12-3/TRBV12-4	13	CASGSGGANVLTF	TGTGCCAGCGGCTCGGGGGGGGCCAACGTCCTGACTTTC
TRBJ2-1	TRBD2	-	TRBV9	15	CASSPGTSGTNEQFF	TGTGCCAGCAGCCCCGGGACTAGCGGAACCAATGAGCAGTTCTTC
TRBJ1-1	-	-	TRBV28	13	CAGSPGDTIEAFF	TGTGCCGGTAGCCCCGGGGACACCATAGAAGCTTTCTTT
TRBJ2-1	-	-	TRBV11-3	17	CASSLDPGVSSTDEQFF	TGTGCCAGCAGCTTAGACCCGGGAGTAAGTAGTACCGATGAGCAGTTCTTC
TRBJ2-7	TRBD2	few	TRBV6-2/TRBV6-3	14	CASSYTSGSYEQYF	TGTGCCAGCAGTTACACTAGCGGGAGCTACGAGCAGTACTTC
TRBJ1-1	TRBD1	-	TRBV29-1	10	CSARQGEAFF	TGCAGCGCCCGACAGGGTGAAGCTTTCTTT
TRBJ2-3	-	-	TRBV6-5	14	CASTNPRRADTQYF	TGTGCCAGCACCAACCCTAGAAGAGCAGATACGCAGTATTTT
TRBJ2-7	-	-	TRBV11-2	14	CASSLGHPSYEQYF	TGTGCCAGCAGCTTGGGACACCCAAGCTACGAGCAGTACTTC
TRBJ2-7	TRBD2	-	TRBV6-5	15	CASSHSGGGIYEQYF	TGTGCCAGCAGCCACAGCGGGGGTGGGATCTACGAGCAGTACTTC
TRBJ2-7	TRBD2	-	TRBV3-1/TRBV3-2	14	CASSRLAVTYEQYF	TGTGCCAGCAGTCGACTAGCGGTAACCTACGAGCAGTACTTC
TRBJ2-1	TRBD2	-	TRBV2	14	CASVQREGYNEQFF	TGTGCCAGCGTACAGCGGGAGGGCTACAATGAGCAGTTCTTC
TRBJ1-1	-	-	TRBV25-1	15	CASSESGHLNTEAFF	TGTGCCAGCAGTGAATCGGGACACCTGAACACTGAAGCTTTCTTT